This note documents a single T cell receptor beta chain sequence. Its antigen is not identified. This CDR3 region has 13 residues. Germline lookup yields CDR1 SGHTA and CDR2 FQGNSA. Trimming removed 5 bases from V and 4 bases from J; junction bases left unmatched: 2. Researchers ran the PCR with 60 Vbeta and 13 Jbeta primers. Sequenced by immunoSEQ multiplex PCR; TCRdb stores in-frame clones only, minus some. The data show tens of thousands of clones, with about 80% seen just once and roughly 51% held by the top ten. These data come from a study of cytomegalovirus exposure and HLA in healthy donors. Study conclusions and caveats: Altogether, 150 to 200 TCR beta chains were recorded as cytomegalovirus-associated.

This receptor was identified in a man aged 50-60 years in good health and CMV-seropositive. The sample taken for sequencing was PBMCs. The chain couples TRBV7-2 to TRBJ2-3, with TRBD2 identical over 8 bases. The CDR3 region has the DNA TGTGCCAGCAGCCCGGGAGGGCCAGATACGCAGTATTTT. Translation gives CASSPGGPDTQYF.